This T cell receptor beta chain was found in a study of T cells expressing NK-cell markers. Across the whole study: Obtained from sorted CD3+CD56+NKG2C+, CD3+CD56+NKG2C- and CD3+CD56-NKG2C+ T cells were the TCR beta repertoires. In the group of eight sequenced donors, seven were HCMV-seropositive and one was seronegative. Overall study results and limits: The CD3+CD56-NKG2C+ fraction of a handful of donors was also led by these clonotypes.

CDR1 and CDR2 (germline): LGHDT, YNNKEL (reference sequence). There are 14 residues in the CDR3. It was by 5'RACE template switching with UMIs that TCR beta cDNA was made. From its re-call of the 5' RACE reads, TCRdb lists each CDR3 protein once, without DNA. This listing includes about 430,000 distinct CDR3 sequences. Worth noting for this clonotype: Its target is not known.

The J gene is TRBJ1-1, the V gene TRBV3-1. The clonotype comes from a woman aged 50 to 60 in good health. Sequencing was performed on blood T cells: a sorted CD56 or NKG2C T cell subset, CD4+ or CD8+ T cells, or bulk PBMC T cells (not recorded which). CDR3 region: CASSQGQGYTEAFF.